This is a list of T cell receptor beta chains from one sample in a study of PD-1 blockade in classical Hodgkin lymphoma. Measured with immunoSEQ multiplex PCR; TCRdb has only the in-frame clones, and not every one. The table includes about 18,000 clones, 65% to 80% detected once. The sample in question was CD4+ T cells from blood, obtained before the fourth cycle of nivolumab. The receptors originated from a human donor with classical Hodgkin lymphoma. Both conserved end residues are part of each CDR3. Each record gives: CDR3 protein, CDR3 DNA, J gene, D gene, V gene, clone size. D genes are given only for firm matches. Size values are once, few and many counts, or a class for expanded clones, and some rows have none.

CDR3aa: CASSRQLDATNEKLFF
CDR3nt: TGTGCCAGCAGTCGACAATTGGATGCAACTAATGAAAAACTGTTTTTT
j_gene: TRBJ1-4
d_gene: -
v_gene: TRBV4-2
abundance: few

CDR3aa: CASSLGANTGELFF
CDR3nt: TGTGCCAGCAGCTTGGGCGCGAACACCGGGGAGCTGTTTTTT
j_gene: TRBJ2-2
d_gene: -
v_gene: TRBV5-6
abundance: -

CDR3aa: CASKLAGEETQYF
CDR3nt: TGCGCCAGCAAACTAGCGGGGGAAGAGACCCAGTACTTC
j_gene: TRBJ2-5
d_gene: TRBD2
v_gene: TRBV5-1
abundance: -

CDR3aa: CASSQDLTLASNEQFF
CDR3nt: TGCGCCAGCAGCCAAGATCTAACGCTAGCTTCTAATGAGCAGTTCTTC
j_gene: TRBJ2-1
d_gene: -
v_gene: TRBV4-3
abundance: -

CDR3aa: CASSVGQGLASGANVLTF
CDR3nt: TGTGCCAGCAGCGTAGGACAGGGGTTAGCCTCTGGGGCCAACGTCCTGACTTTC
j_gene: TRBJ2-6
d_gene: TRBD1
v_gene: TRBV7-2
abundance: -

CDR3aa: CSVEMLGAAQYF
CDR3nt: TGCAGCGTAGAAATGTTGGGGGCGGCTCAGTACTTC
j_gene: TRBJ2-7
d_gene: -
v_gene: TRBV29-1
abundance: -

CDR3aa: CASSLLSEETQYF
CDR3nt: TGTGCCAGCAGCTTGCTGAGCGAAGAGACCCAGTACTTC
j_gene: TRBJ2-5
d_gene: -
v_gene: TRBV5-4
abundance: -

CDR3aa: CASSRQGAGTGELFF
CDR3nt: TGTGCCAGCAGCCGACAGGGGGCAGGAACCGGGGAGCTGTTTTTT
j_gene: TRBJ2-2
d_gene: TRBD1
v_gene: TRBV14
abundance: -

CDR3aa: CASSDMGSSTDTQYF
CDR3nt: TGTGCCAGCAGTGATATGGGGTCCTCAACAGATACGCAGTATTTT
j_gene: TRBJ2-3
d_gene: -
v_gene: TRBV2
abundance: -

CDR3aa: CASSLGVLQGRGETQYF
CDR3nt: TGTGCCAGCAGTTTAGGAGTCCTACAGGGACGAGGAGAGACCCAGTACTTC
j_gene: TRBJ2-5
d_gene: -
v_gene: TRBV28
abundance: -